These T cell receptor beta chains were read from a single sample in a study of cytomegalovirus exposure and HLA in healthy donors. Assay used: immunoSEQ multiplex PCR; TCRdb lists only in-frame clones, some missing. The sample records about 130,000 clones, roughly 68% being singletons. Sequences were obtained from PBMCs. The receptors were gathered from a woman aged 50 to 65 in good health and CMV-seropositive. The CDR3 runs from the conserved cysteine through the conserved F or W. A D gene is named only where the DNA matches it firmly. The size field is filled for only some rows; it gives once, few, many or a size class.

cdr3_nt: TGTGCCAGCAGCTTCGAATCGGGAAGCAATCAGCCCCAGCATTTT
cdr3_aa: CASSFESGSNQPQHF
d_call: .
j_call: TRBJ1-5
clone_size: .
v_call: TRBV7-9

cdr3_nt: TGTGCCAGCAAGGGGGGGAGTGAAAAACTGTTTTTT
cdr3_aa: CASKGGSEKLFF
d_call: .
j_call: TRBJ1-4
clone_size: few
v_call: TRBV6-6

cdr3_nt: TGCGCCAGCAGCCAAGATCTTTCAACGGTTAATCAGCCCCAGCATTTT
cdr3_aa: CASSQDLSTVNQPQHF
d_call: .
j_call: TRBJ1-5
clone_size: .
v_call: TRBV4-1

cdr3_nt: TGCAGCGCCCATGTAGGACAGGGTAACACTGAAGCTTTCTTT
cdr3_aa: CSAHVGQGNTEAFF
d_call: TRBD1
j_call: TRBJ1-1
clone_size: .
v_call: TRBV29-1

cdr3_nt: TGCGCCAGCAGCGAGTTGACAGGGCGGGGTGAAAAACTGTTTTTT
cdr3_aa: CASSELTGRGEKLFF
d_call: TRBD1
j_call: TRBJ1-4
clone_size: .
v_call: TRBV5-1

cdr3_nt: TGTGCCACCCATACAGCATCTAACACTGAAGCTTTCTTT
cdr3_aa: CATHTASNTEAFF
d_call: .
j_call: TRBJ1-1
clone_size: .
v_call: TRBV6-5

cdr3_nt: TGCGCCAGCAGCGCGGACAGGGTAGGCTACACCTTC
cdr3_aa: CASSADRVGYTF
d_call: TRBD1
j_call: TRBJ1-2
clone_size: .
v_call: TRBV5-1

cdr3_nt: TGTGCCAGCAGAATACAGGGTTTAGGCTACGAGCAGTACTTC
cdr3_aa: CASRIQGLGYEQYF
d_call: .
j_call: TRBJ2-7
clone_size: few
v_call: TRBV6-5

cdr3_nt: TGTGCCAGCAGTGGGGGTGGCAGGGAATATGGCTACACCTTC
cdr3_aa: CASSGGGREYGYTF
d_call: .
j_call: TRBJ1-2
clone_size: .
v_call: TRBV2

cdr3_nt: TGCGCCAGCAGCCAAGTGGGCTTGGGGGGGGGCCTCGGAGAGACCCAGTACTTC
cdr3_aa: CASSQVGLGGGLGETQYF
d_call: .
j_call: TRBJ2-5
clone_size: .
v_call: TRBV4-3

cdr3_nt: TGCAGCGACGGACAGGGGGCTTTCTTT
cdr3_aa: CSDGQGAFF
d_call: TRBD1
j_call: TRBJ1-1
clone_size: once
v_call: TRBV29-1

cdr3_nt: TGCAGCGGGATAGCAGCCCTGAACACTGAAGCTTTCTTT
cdr3_aa: CSGIAALNTEAFF
d_call: .
j_call: TRBJ1-1
clone_size: once
v_call: TRBV29-1

cdr3_nt: TGTGCCAGCAGCCAAGACCCCGCGGGACGAGATTCACCCCTCCACTTT
cdr3_aa: CASSQDPAGRDSPLHF
d_call: .
j_call: TRBJ1-6
clone_size: few
v_call: TRBV4-2

cdr3_nt: TGCAGCGTTCGGGGGGCCCCGGGTGAGCAGTTCTTC
cdr3_aa: CSVRGAPGEQFF
d_call: .
j_call: TRBJ2-1
clone_size: once
v_call: TRBV29-1

cdr3_nt: TGTGCCAGCAGTTCAGATACCTCCACAGATACGCAGTATTTT
cdr3_aa: CASSSDTSTDTQYF
d_call: .
j_call: TRBJ2-3
clone_size: .
v_call: TRBV28

cdr3_nt: TGTGCCAGCAGCCGAGGGACAGGGGGTTACGAGCAGTACTTC
cdr3_aa: CASSRGTGGYEQYF
d_call: TRBD1
j_call: TRBJ2-7
clone_size: .
v_call: TRBV5-4

cdr3_nt: TGTGCCAGCAGCCAAGATTGGGCCGACGAACAGTATTTT
cdr3_aa: CASSQDWADEQYF
d_call: .
j_call: TRBJ2-3
clone_size: .
v_call: TRBV14

cdr3_nt: TGCGCCAGCAGCGCACTACAGGGCTCTGAAAACATTCAGTACTTC
cdr3_aa: CASSALQGSENIQYF
d_call: .
j_call: TRBJ2-4
clone_size: .
v_call: TRBV5-1

cdr3_nt: TGTGCCTGGACTAGCGGGGGGGCCGAGCAGTACTTC
cdr3_aa: CAWTSGGAEQYF
d_call: TRBD2
j_call: TRBJ2-7
clone_size: .
v_call: TRBV30

cdr3_nt: TGTGCCAGCAGCTTGGACAGGGGTGGTTCACCCCTCCACTTT
cdr3_aa: CASSLDRGGSPLHF
d_call: TRBD1
j_call: TRBJ1-6
clone_size: few
v_call: TRBV5-6

cdr3_nt: TGTGCCAGCAGCGACCCTAGCGGGGGAAAGACCCAGTACTTC
cdr3_aa: CASSDPSGGKTQYF
d_call: TRBD2
j_call: TRBJ2-5
clone_size: .
v_call: TRBV25-1

cdr3_nt: TGTGCCATCAAACCTGGACAGGATGGTACGCAGTATTTT
cdr3_aa: CAIKPGQDGTQYF
d_call: TRBD1
j_call: TRBJ2-3
clone_size: .
v_call: TRBV10-3

cdr3_nt: TGTGCCAGCAGCCAACCCAGGGATGGAGAGACCCAGTACTTC
cdr3_aa: CASSQPRDGETQYF
d_call: .
j_call: TRBJ2-5
clone_size: .
v_call: TRBV14

cdr3_nt: TGTGCCAGCTCACCCTCTTCGAGGACAGGGGATGAGACCCAGTACTTC
cdr3_aa: CASSPSSRTGDETQYF
d_call: TRBD1
j_call: TRBJ2-5
clone_size: .
v_call: TRBV18

cdr3_nt: TGCAGCCCCGGGGCCGACAGGGAGCAGTTCTTC
cdr3_aa: CSPGADREQFF
d_call: .
j_call: TRBJ2-1
clone_size: .
v_call: TRBV20-1

cdr3_nt: TGTGCCAGCAGTTACTCCCCGGGACTAGGTATTTTCTACGAGCAGTACTTC
cdr3_aa: CASSYSPGLGIFYEQYF
d_call: TRBD2
j_call: TRBJ2-7
clone_size: once
v_call: TRBV11-2

cdr3_nt: TGTGCCAGCGAGGCGGGGAGTTCCTCCTACAATGAGCAGTTCTTC
cdr3_aa: CASEAGSSSYNEQFF
d_call: .
j_call: TRBJ2-1
clone_size: .
v_call: TRBV2

cdr3_nt: TGTGCCAGCAGCCTCCAGGAGGGGCCAGCGGTTAATGAAAAACTGTTTTTT
cdr3_aa: CASSLQEGPAVNEKLFF
d_call: .
j_call: TRBJ1-4
clone_size: .
v_call: TRBV11-3

cdr3_nt: TGCGCCAGCAGCTTGGGTCTACTCTCCTACGAGCAGTACTTC
cdr3_aa: CASSLGLLSYEQYF
d_call: .
j_call: TRBJ2-7
clone_size: few
v_call: TRBV5-1

cdr3_nt: TGTGCCAGCAGCGCGACTACAGGGCCACCCCTCCACTTT
cdr3_aa: CASSATTGPPLHF
d_call: .
j_call: TRBJ1-6
clone_size: .
v_call: TRBV9

cdr3_nt: TGCGCCAGCAGCTTGGGAACAGGCCTCTCTGGAAACACCATATATTTT
cdr3_aa: CASSLGTGLSGNTIYF
d_call: .
j_call: TRBJ1-3
clone_size: .
v_call: TRBV5-1

cdr3_nt: TGTGCCAGCAGCCAAGAGAGGACAGCACTTGAAAAACTGTTTTTT
cdr3_aa: CASSQERTALEKLFF
d_call: .
j_call: TRBJ1-4
clone_size: .
v_call: TRBV14

cdr3_nt: TGTGCCACCAGACCTCCGGGACAGGGGAATCAGCCCCAGCATTTT
cdr3_aa: CATRPPGQGNQPQHF
d_call: TRBD1
j_call: TRBJ1-5
clone_size: .
v_call: TRBV15

cdr3_nt: TGTGCCAGCAGTTTACCCCCTCGGAATTCACCCCTCCACTTT
cdr3_aa: CASSLPPRNSPLHF
d_call: .
j_call: TRBJ1-6
clone_size: few
v_call: TRBV27

cdr3_nt: TGTGCCAGCAGAGCAGGGACTAGCCAAGAGACCCAGTACTTC
cdr3_aa: CASRAGTSQETQYF
d_call: TRBD2
j_call: TRBJ2-5
clone_size: .
v_call: TRBV2

cdr3_nt: TGTGCCAGCAGCCCCACAATTGGGGGCTACAATCAGCCCCAGCATTTT
cdr3_aa: CASSPTIGGYNQPQHF
d_call: .
j_call: TRBJ1-5
clone_size: .
v_call: TRBV7-2

cdr3_nt: TGCGCCAGCAGCCAAGGGACGGTAGCGCTGAATGAGCAGTTCTTC
cdr3_aa: CASSQGTVALNEQFF
d_call: .
j_call: TRBJ2-1
clone_size: .
v_call: TRBV4-1